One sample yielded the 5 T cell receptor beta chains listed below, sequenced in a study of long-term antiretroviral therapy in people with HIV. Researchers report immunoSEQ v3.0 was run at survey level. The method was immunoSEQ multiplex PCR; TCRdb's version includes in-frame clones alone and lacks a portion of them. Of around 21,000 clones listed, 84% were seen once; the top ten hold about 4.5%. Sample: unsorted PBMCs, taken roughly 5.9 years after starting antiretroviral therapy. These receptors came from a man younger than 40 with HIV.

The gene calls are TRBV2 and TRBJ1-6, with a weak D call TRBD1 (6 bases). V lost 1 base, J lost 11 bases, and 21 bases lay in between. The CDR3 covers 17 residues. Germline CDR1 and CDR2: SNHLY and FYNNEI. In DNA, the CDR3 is TGTGCCAGCAGTGAAGGTCTGGGGGGCCGGGGTTATCCACCCCTCCACTTT. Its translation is CASSEGLGGRGYPPLHF.

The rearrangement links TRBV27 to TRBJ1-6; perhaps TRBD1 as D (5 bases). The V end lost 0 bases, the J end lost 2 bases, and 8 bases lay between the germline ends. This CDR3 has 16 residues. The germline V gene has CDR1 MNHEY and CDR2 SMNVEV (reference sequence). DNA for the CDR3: TGTGCCAGCAGTTTATCGGGGGTCCCCTATAATTCACCCCTCCACTTT. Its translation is CASSLSGVPYNSPLHF.

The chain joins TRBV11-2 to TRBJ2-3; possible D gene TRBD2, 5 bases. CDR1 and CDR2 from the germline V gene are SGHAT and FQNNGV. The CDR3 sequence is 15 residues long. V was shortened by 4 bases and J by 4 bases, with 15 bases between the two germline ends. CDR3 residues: CASSSELGSADTQYF. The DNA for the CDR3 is TGTGCCAGCAGCTCTGAACTAGGCAGCGCAGATACGCAGTATTTT. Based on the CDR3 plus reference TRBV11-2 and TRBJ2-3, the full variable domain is EAGVAQSPRYKIIEKRQSVAFWCNPISGHATLYWYQQILGQGPKLLIQFQNNGVVDDSQLPKDRFSAERLKGVDSTLKIQPAKLEDSAVYLCASSSELGSADTQYFGPGTRLTVL.

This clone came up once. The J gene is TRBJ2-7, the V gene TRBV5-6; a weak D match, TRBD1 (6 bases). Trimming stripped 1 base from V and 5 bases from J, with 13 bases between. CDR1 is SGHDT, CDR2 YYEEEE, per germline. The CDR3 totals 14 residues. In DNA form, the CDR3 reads TGTGCCAGCAGCTTGAACAGGGTTATAGACGAGCAGTACTTC. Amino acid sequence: CASSLNRVIDEQYF.

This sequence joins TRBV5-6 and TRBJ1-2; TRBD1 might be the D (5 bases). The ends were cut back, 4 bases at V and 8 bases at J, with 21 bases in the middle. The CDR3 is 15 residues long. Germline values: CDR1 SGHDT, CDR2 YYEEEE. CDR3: CASSPPTKGVEGYTF. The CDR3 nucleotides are TGTGCCAGCAGCCCCCCGACGAAAGGGGTCGAAGGCTACACCTTC.